The 15 T cell receptor beta chains below all came from one sample that was sequenced in a study of blood T cell repertoires in COVID-19. The table came from immunoSEQ multiplex PCR; TCRdb's copy has only in-frame clones and leaves some out. Of approximately 250,000 clones in the sample, approximately 89% were seen once. Input material: peripheral blood. Every receptor here comes from a woman aged 60 to 75 who had recovered from COVID-19.

This chain connects TRBV6-5 to TRBJ2-1; a possible D gene is TRBD2 (5 bases). Germline assignment: CDR1 MNHEY and CDR2 SVGAGI. V lost 6 bases and J lost 2, with 11 bases in between. The CDR3 consists of 14 residues. CDR3 in amino acids: CASSGVPTYNEQFF. The CDR3 bases are TGTGCCAGCAGCGGGGTACCGACCTACAATGAGCAGTTCTTC.

V is TRBV5-4 and J is TRBJ1-1, with 8 bases identical to TRBD1. Germline trimming cut 4 bases from V and 4 bases from J; bases unmatched to any gene: 9. The CDR3 length is 15 residues. CDR1 and CDR2 from the germline V gene are SGHNT and YYREEE (reference sequence). CDR3 loop: CASSKGQEIATEAFF. DNA for the CDR3: TGTGCCAGCAGCAAGGGACAGGAAATCGCCACTGAAGCTTTCTTT. The full variable domain, in which reference TRBV5-4 and TRBJ1-1 provide the parts outside the CDR3, is ETGVTQSPTHLIKTRGQQVTLRCSSQSGHNTVSWYQQALGQGPQFIFQYYREEENGRGNFPPRFSGLQFPNYSSELNVNALELDDSALYLCASSKGQEIATEAFFGQGTRLTVV.

The gene calls are TRBV7-9 and TRBJ2-5; D unclear. CDR1 SEHNR and CDR2 FQNEAQ come from the germline V gene (reference sequence). The V end lost 1 base, the J end lost 5 bases, and 11 bases lay between the germline ends. The CDR3 extends over 14 amino acids. This CDR3 is CASSLGSAFETQYF. CDR3 sequence (DNA): TGTGCCAGCAGCTTAGGGAGTGCGTTTGAGACCCAGTACTTC.

V gene TRBV11-2 combines with J gene TRBJ1-4, with a possible D match to TRBD1 (6 bases). V was trimmed by 0 bases and J by 10 bases, leaving 18 bases between them. CDR3 length: 16 residues. Germline V lookup: CDR1 SGHAT, CDR2 FQNNGV. In DNA form, the CDR3 reads TGTGCCAGCAGCTTAGAAGGTCAGGGGATAAGGGGAAAACTGTTTTTT. It specifies CASSLEGQGIRGKLFF.

The chain employs TRBV13 and TRBJ2-7; TRBD1 aligns across 11 bases. This CDR3 has 12 residues. Germline V lookup: CDR1 PRHDT, CDR2 FYEKMQ (reference sequence). Trimming removed 8 bases from V and 3 bases from J; junction bases left unmatched: 0. The CDR3 DNA sequence: TGTGCCAGCGGGACAGGGGGCTACGAGCAGTACTTC. Its translation: CASGTGGYEQYF.

The CDR3 DNA reads TGTGCCAGCAGCTTAGCCGGGACTATTGGCACAGATACGCAGTATTTT. This gives the protein CASSLAGTIGTDTQYF. V usage is TRBV7-9 and J usage is TRBJ2-3; TRBD2 matches 7 bases. V lost 0 bases and J lost 1; bases outside the gene matches: 4. This CDR3 comprises 16 residues. Germline V gene lookup returns CDR1 SEHNR and CDR2 FQNEAQ (reference sequence).

The CDR3 loop is CASSLGQGAGYTF. The CDR3 nucleotides read TGTGCCAGCAGCTTGGGGCAGGGGGCAGGCTACACCTTC. The V call is TRBV5-6, the J call TRBJ1-2, with 8 bases aligning to TRBD1. CDR1 SGHDT and CDR2 YYEEEE come from the germline V gene. V gave up 0 bases and J gave up 8 bases; unmatched junction bases: 3. This CDR3 region has 13 residues.

The chain is built from TRBV12-3 or TRBV12-4 and TRBJ1-2; D gene ambiguous. The length of the CDR3 is 10 residues. The V gene lost 9 bases and the J gene lost 5 bases, with 7 bases spanning the gap. The CDR3, as DNA: TGTGCCAGTCGCGGGTATGGCTACACCTTC. Protein: CASRGYGYTF.

The chain has TRBV5-4 and TRBJ2-1, with a possible D match to TRBD1 (5 bases). V was pared by 0 bases and J by 0 bases, with 7 bases between. Germline values: CDR1 SGHNT, CDR2 YYREEE (reference sequence). The CDR3 contains 15 residues. The CDR3 spells CASSLGTGSYNEQFF. The DNA for the CDR3 is TGTGCCAGCAGCTTGGGAACAGGCTCCTACAATGAGCAGTTCTTC.

The rearrangement joins TRBV21-1 to TRBJ2-5; the table's D call, TRBD2, has no DNA check behind it. TRBV21-1 is a recognized pseudogene. This CDR3 is built from 18 residues. CDR3: CASSKGSGGASFQETQYF. CDR3 DNA sequence: TGTGCCAGCAGCAAAGGAAGCGGGGGGGCCTCTTTTCAAGAGACCCAGTACTTC.

This clone was observed once. This rearrangement joins TRBV20-1 to TRBJ2-3; TRBD2 agrees at 11 bases. The CDR3 runs to 19 residues. Trimming cost V 3 bases and J 0 bases; bases outside gene matches: 14. Per germline, CDR1 DFQATT and CDR2 SNEGSKA (reference sequence). The chain's CDR3 is CSASTATSGALTSTDTQYF. In nucleotides, the CDR3 is TGCAGTGCTAGTACCGCGACTAGCGGGGCCCTTACTAGCACAGATACGCAGTATTTT.

This clone was detected once. V usage is TRBV5-1 and J usage is TRBJ2-2; 7 bases agree with TRBD2. Germline V gene sequence: CDR1 SGHRS, CDR2 YFSETQ. The CDR3 consists of 16 residues. After removal of 4 bases from V and 1 base from J, the junction contained 7 bases not matched to a gene. The CDR3 nucleotides read TGCGCCAGCAGCCCGTGGGAGGGGTTGAACACCGGGGAGCTGTTTTTT. It translates to CASSPWEGLNTGELFF.

This chain joins TRBV7-2 and TRBJ2-7; 11 bases agree with TRBD2. This CDR3 spans 15 amino acids. Germline V gene data show CDR1 as SGHTA and CDR2 as FQGNSA. J gave up 2 bases and V 2 bases, and 2 bases lay outside the gene matches. CDR3 nucleotides: TGTGCCAGCAGCTTAAGACTAGCGGGGACCTACGAGCAGTACTTC. This sequence encodes CASSLRLAGTYEQYF.

This clone appeared once. This chain uses TRBV7-2 with TRBJ1-1; the D gene is possibly TRBD1 (5 bases). Trimming left V 5 bases short and J 2 bases short, with 15 bases between. Germline V lookup: CDR1 SGHTA, CDR2 FQGNSA. The CDR3 spans 15 residues. Here the CDR3 reads CASSPPGGGNTEAFF. The CDR3 DNA is TGTGCCAGCAGCCCCCCCGGGGGGGGAAACACTGAAGCTTTCTTT.

This chain links TRBV5-5 with TRBJ2-7; tentatively, D is TRBD1 (6 bases). CDR3 length: 17 residues. Trimming took 4 bases from V and 0 from J, leaving 20 bases between them. Germline-derived CDR1 and CDR2 are SGHKS and YYEKEE (reference sequence). Written as DNA, the CDR3 is TGTGCCAGCAGCCCACCCCCTCTAACAGGGAGCTCCTACGAGCAGTACTTC. This encodes CASSPPPLTGSSYEQYF.